Listed below are T cell receptor beta chains from one sample, sequenced in a study of blood T cell repertoires in COVID-19. The method was immunoSEQ multiplex PCR; TCRdb's version includes in-frame clones alone and lacks a portion of them. In the table there are 250,000 to 300,000 clones, approximately 90% of which are singletons. Sample: PBMCs or T cells enriched from blood (not recorded which). These receptors originate from a woman between 35 and 50 years old with acute COVID-19. Both conserved end residues are part of each CDR3. The order of the fields is CDR3 length, J gene, V gene, D gene, clone size, CDR3 protein, CDR3 DNA. The D gene is left open where the match is weak. The size field is filled for only some rows; it gives once, few, many or a size class.

cdr3_length: 15
j_call: TRBJ1-6
v_call: TRBV5-5
d_call: TRBD1
clone_size: NA
cdr3_aa: CASRPSTGYNSPLHF
cdr3_nt: TGTGCCAGCAGACCCTCGACAGGGTATAATTCACCCCTCCACTTT

cdr3_length: 15
j_call: TRBJ2-1
v_call: TRBV27
d_call: NA
clone_size: NA
cdr3_aa: CASSLKGGLYNEQFF
cdr3_nt: TGTGCCAGCAGTTTAAAGGGGGGGCTCTACAATGAGCAGTTCTTC

cdr3_length: 13
j_call: TRBJ1-6
v_call: TRBV7-2
d_call: NA
clone_size: NA
cdr3_aa: CASRDTDNSPLHF
cdr3_nt: TGTGCCAGCCGGGACACAGATAATTCACCCCTCCACTTT

cdr3_length: 14
j_call: TRBJ1-4
v_call: TRBV7-9
d_call: NA
clone_size: NA
cdr3_aa: CASSSWTVNEKLFF
cdr3_nt: TGTGCCAGCAGCTCGTGGACAGTTAATGAAAAACTGTTTTTT

cdr3_length: 14
j_call: TRBJ2-7
v_call: TRBV2
d_call: NA
clone_size: NA
cdr3_aa: CASRTRGGSYEQYF
cdr3_nt: TGTGCCAGCAGAACCCGAGGGGGAAGCTACGAGCAGTACTTC

cdr3_length: 14
j_call: TRBJ1-1
v_call: TRBV18
d_call: NA
clone_size: NA
cdr3_aa: CASSPLPGDTEAFF
cdr3_nt: TGTGCCAGCTCACCCCTTCCCGGGGACACTGAAGCTTTCTTT

cdr3_length: 14
j_call: TRBJ2-1
v_call: TRBV15
d_call: NA
clone_size: NA
cdr3_aa: CATSRDRASDEQFF
cdr3_nt: TGTGCCACCAGCAGAGATCGGGCTAGCGATGAGCAGTTCTTC

cdr3_length: 10
j_call: TRBJ1-1
v_call: TRBV27
d_call: NA
clone_size: NA
cdr3_aa: CASRDSEAFF
cdr3_nt: TGTGCCAGCAGGGACTCTGAAGCTTTCTTT

cdr3_length: 15
j_call: TRBJ2-1
v_call: TRBV5-1
d_call: TRBD2
clone_size: NA
cdr3_aa: CASSFDGLAGNEQFF
cdr3_nt: TGCGCCAGCAGCTTTGACGGACTAGCGGGCAATGAGCAGTTCTTC

cdr3_length: 14
j_call: TRBJ2-7
v_call: TRBV18
d_call: NA
clone_size: NA
cdr3_aa: CASSLSGSGYEQYF
cdr3_nt: TGTGCCAGCTCACTCTCGGGGTCTGGGTACGAGCAGTACTTC

cdr3_length: 17
j_call: TRBJ1-5
v_call: TRBV19
d_call: NA
clone_size: NA
cdr3_aa: CASRSKAMGARNQPQHF
cdr3_nt: TGTGCCAGTAGAAGTAAGGCAATGGGGGCTCGCAATCAGCCCCAGCATTTT

cdr3_length: 14
j_call: TRBJ1-5
v_call: TRBV18
d_call: NA
clone_size: once
cdr3_aa: CASSETGDYQPQHF
cdr3_nt: TGTGCCAGCTCCGAGACAGGCGACTATCAGCCCCAGCATTTT

cdr3_length: 15
j_call: TRBJ1-6
v_call: TRBV28
d_call: NA
clone_size: NA
cdr3_aa: CASSLGGAEYSPLHF
cdr3_nt: TGTGCCAGCAGTTTAGGGGGCGCTGAGTATTCACCCCTCCACTTT

cdr3_length: 15
j_call: TRBJ1-6
v_call: TRBV19
d_call: NA
clone_size: NA
cdr3_aa: CASRGGGQGPSPLHF
cdr3_nt: TGTGCCAGTAGAGGGGGGGGGCAGGGGCCCTCACCCCTCCACTTT

cdr3_length: 13
j_call: TRBJ2-7
v_call: TRBV11-1
d_call: NA
clone_size: NA
cdr3_aa: CASSLAPGVEQYF
cdr3_nt: TGTGCCAGCAGCTTAGCGCCGGGGGTCGAGCAGTACTTC

cdr3_length: 13
j_call: TRBJ1-1
v_call: TRBV14
d_call: NA
clone_size: NA
cdr3_aa: CASSLSLNTEAFF
cdr3_nt: TGTGCCAGCAGCCTTTCATTGAACACTGAAGCTTTCTTT

cdr3_length: 15
j_call: TRBJ2-7
v_call: TRBV6-2/TRBV6-3
d_call: TRBD1
clone_size: NA
cdr3_aa: CASSYSDRGTYEQYF
cdr3_nt: TGTGCCAGCAGTTACTCGGACAGGGGGACCTACGAGCAGTACTTC

cdr3_length: 14
j_call: TRBJ1-1
v_call: TRBV24-1
d_call: NA
clone_size: NA
cdr3_aa: CATSDSRLSSEAFF
cdr3_nt: TGTGCCACCAGTGATTCCCGTTTAAGCTCTGAAGCTTTCTTT

cdr3_length: 14
j_call: TRBJ1-1
v_call: TRBV18
d_call: NA
clone_size: NA
cdr3_aa: CASSPTTVFTEAFF
cdr3_nt: TGTGCCAGCTCACCGACGACAGTATTCACTGAAGCTTTCTTT

cdr3_length: 13
j_call: TRBJ1-1
v_call: TRBV24-1
d_call: NA
clone_size: few
cdr3_aa: CATSKQGYTEAFF
cdr3_nt: TGTGCCACCAGTAAGCAGGGATACACTGAAGCTTTCTTT

cdr3_length: 13
j_call: TRBJ2-5
v_call: TRBV2
d_call: NA
clone_size: NA
cdr3_aa: CASSDDIRETQYF
cdr3_nt: TGTGCCAGCAGCGATGACATAAGAGAGACCCAGTACTTC

cdr3_length: 16
j_call: TRBJ2-7
v_call: TRBV5-5
d_call: TRBD2
clone_size: NA
cdr3_aa: CASSPTSGGAMVEQYF
cdr3_nt: TGTGCCAGCAGTCCGACTAGCGGGGGGGCCATGGTTGAGCAGTACTTC

cdr3_length: 16
j_call: TRBJ2-1
v_call: TRBV4-3
d_call: TRBD2
clone_size: NA
cdr3_aa: CASSPGPSGAYNEQFF
cdr3_nt: TGCGCCAGCAGCCCCGGTCCCAGCGGGGCCTACAATGAGCAGTTCTTC

cdr3_length: 14
j_call: TRBJ1-3
v_call: TRBV6-5
d_call: NA
clone_size: NA
cdr3_aa: CASSYNRETNTIYF
cdr3_nt: TGTGCCAGCAGTTATAACAGAGAAACGAACACCATATATTTT

cdr3_length: 12
j_call: TRBJ2-7
v_call: TRBV2
d_call: NA
clone_size: NA
cdr3_aa: CASSPGSLEQYF
cdr3_nt: TGTGCCAGCAGCCCCGGGTCATTGGAGCAGTACTTC

cdr3_length: 15
j_call: TRBJ1-5
v_call: TRBV9
d_call: NA
clone_size: NA
cdr3_aa: CASSVSGFSNQPQHF
cdr3_nt: TGTGCCAGCAGCGTATCAGGGTTCAGCAATCAGCCCCAGCATTTT

cdr3_length: 15
j_call: TRBJ1-6
v_call: TRBV30
d_call: TRBD1
clone_size: NA
cdr3_aa: CAWSATGGYNSPLHF
cdr3_nt: TGTGCCTGGAGCGCGACAGGGGGCTATAATTCACCCCTCCACTTT

cdr3_length: 14
j_call: TRBJ2-6
v_call: TRBV7-2
d_call: NA
clone_size: NA
cdr3_aa: CASSIAAGANVLTF
cdr3_nt: TGTGCCAGCAGCATAGCCGCTGGGGCCAACGTCCTGACTTTC

cdr3_length: 13
j_call: TRBJ1-1
v_call: TRBV7-3
d_call: NA
clone_size: once
cdr3_aa: CASRLTGNTEAFF
cdr3_nt: TGTGCCAGCAGGCTCACAGGGAACACTGAAGCTTTCTTT

cdr3_length: 13
j_call: TRBJ2-7
v_call: TRBV7-3
d_call: NA
clone_size: NA
cdr3_aa: CASSRDRFYEQYF
cdr3_nt: TGTGCCAGCAGCCGAGACAGGTTCTACGAGCAGTACTTC

cdr3_length: 11
j_call: TRBJ1-3
v_call: TRBV19
d_call: NA
clone_size: NA
cdr3_aa: CASRLGNTIYF
cdr3_nt: TGTGCCAGTAGACTTGGAAACACCATATATTTT

cdr3_length: 13
j_call: TRBJ1-2
v_call: TRBV12-3/TRBV12-4
d_call: NA
clone_size: NA
cdr3_aa: CASSLNRVHGYTF
cdr3_nt: TGTGCCAGCAGTTTAAACAGGGTTCATGGCTACACCTTC

cdr3_length: 17
j_call: TRBJ2-1
v_call: TRBV11-3
d_call: NA
clone_size: NA
cdr3_aa: CASSPGAGPSRGNEQFF
cdr3_nt: TGTGCCAGCAGCCCCGGCGCGGGTCCCTCAAGAGGCAATGAGCAGTTCTTC

cdr3_length: 14
j_call: TRBJ1-3
v_call: TRBV18
d_call: NA
clone_size: NA
cdr3_aa: CASSLSVSGNTIYF
cdr3_nt: TGTGCCAGCTCACTCAGCGTCTCTGGAAACACCATATATTTT

cdr3_length: 18
j_call: TRBJ2-7
v_call: TRBV19
d_call: TRBD1
clone_size: NA
cdr3_aa: CASSISHPGTGFSYEQYF
cdr3_nt: TGTGCCAGTAGTATTTCCCATCCCGGGACAGGGTTTTCCTACGAGCAGTACTTC

cdr3_length: 12
j_call: TRBJ2-1
v_call: TRBV19
d_call: NA
clone_size: once
cdr3_aa: CASRITGAAQFF
cdr3_nt: TGTGCCAGTAGGATCACTGGGGCCGCTCAGTTCTTC

cdr3_length: 15
j_call: TRBJ2-2
v_call: TRBV5-1
d_call: TRBD2
clone_size: NA
cdr3_aa: CASSLGLAGVRELFF
cdr3_nt: TGCGCCAGCAGCTTGGGTCTAGCGGGAGTCCGGGAGCTGTTTTTT

cdr3_length: 17
j_call: TRBJ1-5
v_call: TRBV11-2
d_call: NA
clone_size: NA
cdr3_aa: CASSPTSTGESNQPQHF
cdr3_nt: TGTGCCAGCAGCCCAACTTCCACAGGAGAGAGCAATCAGCCCCAGCATTTT

cdr3_length: 15
j_call: TRBJ1-2
v_call: TRBV5-1
d_call: TRBD1
clone_size: once
cdr3_aa: CASSVPGQGPVGYTF
cdr3_nt: TGCGCCAGCAGCGTGCCGGGACAGGGGCCTGTTGGCTACACCTTC

cdr3_length: 16
j_call: TRBJ1-5
v_call: TRBV7-8
d_call: NA
clone_size: once
cdr3_aa: CASSLVAGTSNQPQHF
cdr3_nt: TGTGCCAGCAGCTTAGTGGCAGGAACAAGCAATCAGCCCCAGCATTTT

cdr3_length: 20
j_call: TRBJ1-5
v_call: TRBV28
d_call: NA
clone_size: NA
cdr3_aa: CASSLVQGGIGAVGNQPQHF
cdr3_nt: TGTGCCAGCAGTTTAGTACAGGGTGGGATCGGTGCCGTTGGGAATCAGCCCCAGCATTTT

cdr3_length: 16
j_call: TRBJ2-7
v_call: TRBV4-2
d_call: TRBD2
clone_size: once
cdr3_aa: CASSQDGGGTSYEQYF
cdr3_nt: TGTGCCAGCAGCCAAGATGGCGGGGGGACATCCTACGAGCAGTACTTC

cdr3_length: 14
j_call: TRBJ2-7
v_call: TRBV11-1
d_call: TRBD1
clone_size: NA
cdr3_aa: CASSPRDRGYEQYF
cdr3_nt: TGTGCCAGCAGCCCCCGGGACAGGGGCTACGAGCAGTACTTC

cdr3_length: 14
j_call: TRBJ2-1
v_call: TRBV19
d_call: TRBD2
clone_size: NA
cdr3_aa: CASSRTSAINEQFF
cdr3_nt: TGTGCCAGTAGTAGGACTAGCGCGATTAATGAGCAGTTCTTC

cdr3_length: 18
j_call: TRBJ2-1
v_call: TRBV5-1
d_call: TRBD2
clone_size: NA
cdr3_aa: CASTGGGVGLAGIDEQFF
cdr3_nt: TGCGCCAGCACCGGAGGTGGGGTGGGACTAGCGGGAATCGATGAGCAGTTCTTC

cdr3_length: 16
j_call: TRBJ2-2
v_call: TRBV5-5
d_call: TRBD1
clone_size: NA
cdr3_aa: CASSSPGQGRTGELFF
cdr3_nt: TGTGCCAGCAGCTCTCCGGGACAGGGGCGCACCGGGGAGCTGTTTTTT

cdr3_length: 16
j_call: TRBJ1-1
v_call: TRBV6-1
d_call: NA
clone_size: NA
cdr3_aa: CASSEYMAGANTEAFF
cdr3_nt: TGTGCCAGCAGTGAATATATGGCAGGGGCGAACACTGAAGCTTTCTTT

cdr3_length: 17
j_call: TRBJ2-2
v_call: TRBV29-1
d_call: NA
clone_size: NA
cdr3_aa: CSVEDVGGTGRTGELFF
cdr3_nt: TGCAGCGTTGAAGACGTAGGAGGGACGGGCCGCACCGGGGAGCTGTTTTTT

cdr3_length: 12
j_call: TRBJ1-4
v_call: TRBV3-1/TRBV3-2
d_call: NA
clone_size: NA
cdr3_aa: CASSPSGEKLFF
cdr3_nt: TGTGCCAGCAGTCCTTCAGGGGAAAAACTGTTTTTT

cdr3_length: 16
j_call: TRBJ2-5
v_call: TRBV24-1
d_call: TRBD1
clone_size: NA
cdr3_aa: CATSDSGQGVAETQYF
cdr3_nt: TGTGCCACCAGTGATTCTGGACAGGGAGTTGCTGAGACCCAGTACTTC

cdr3_length: 14
j_call: TRBJ2-1
v_call: TRBV29-1
d_call: TRBD2
clone_size: NA
cdr3_aa: CSVGGGSSYNEQFF
cdr3_nt: TGCAGCGTTGGGGGCGGGAGTTCCTACAATGAGCAGTTCTTC

cdr3_length: 17
j_call: TRBJ1-6
v_call: TRBV2
d_call: NA
clone_size: NA
cdr3_aa: CASSHGEGHPYNSPLHF
cdr3_nt: TGTGCCAGCAGCCATGGGGAGGGACACCCCTATAATTCACCCCTCCACTTT

cdr3_length: 17
j_call: TRBJ2-1
v_call: TRBV29-1
d_call: TRBD2
clone_size: NA
cdr3_aa: CSVEGAGLGLKLNEQFF
cdr3_nt: TGCAGCGTTGAAGGAGCGGGGCTTGGCCTTAAACTCAATGAGCAGTTCTTC

cdr3_length: 15
j_call: TRBJ2-3
v_call: TRBV10-1
d_call: TRBD2
clone_size: NA
cdr3_aa: CASSDSGGATDTQYF
cdr3_nt: TGCGCCAGCAGCGATAGCGGGGGCGCCACAGATACGCAGTATTTT

cdr3_length: 14
j_call: TRBJ1-1
v_call: TRBV7-2
d_call: NA
clone_size: once
cdr3_aa: CASSLGPQGAEAFF
cdr3_nt: TGTGCCAGCAGCTTAGGGCCACAGGGTGCTGAAGCTTTCTTT

cdr3_length: 14
j_call: TRBJ1-1
v_call: TRBV6-5
d_call: NA
clone_size: NA
cdr3_aa: CASTPGGWSTEAFF
cdr3_nt: TGTGCCAGCACCCCCGGGGGGTGGAGCACTGAAGCTTTCTTT

cdr3_length: 15
j_call: TRBJ2-1
v_call: TRBV6-5
d_call: TRBD1
clone_size: NA
cdr3_aa: CASRIAGGTYNEQFF
cdr3_nt: TGTGCCAGCAGAATCGCAGGGGGTACCTACAATGAGCAGTTCTTC

cdr3_length: 13
j_call: TRBJ1-1
v_call: TRBV2
d_call: NA
clone_size: few
cdr3_aa: CASSESRTTEAFF
cdr3_nt: TGTGCCAGCAGTGAGAGCCGAACCACTGAAGCTTTCTTT

cdr3_length: 13
j_call: TRBJ1-3
v_call: TRBV28
d_call: NA
clone_size: NA
cdr3_aa: CASSDANGNTIYF
cdr3_nt: TGTGCCAGCAGTGATGCGAATGGAAACACCATATATTTT